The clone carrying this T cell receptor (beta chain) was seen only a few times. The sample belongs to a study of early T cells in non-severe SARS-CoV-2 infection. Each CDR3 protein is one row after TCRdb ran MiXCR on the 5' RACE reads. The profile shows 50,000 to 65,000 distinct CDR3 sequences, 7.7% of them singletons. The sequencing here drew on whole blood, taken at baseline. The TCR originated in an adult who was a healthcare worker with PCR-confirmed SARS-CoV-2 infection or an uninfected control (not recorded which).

This chain's CDR3 is CAIGGLAGRSYEQYF. The CDR3 region has the DNA TGTGCCATCGGGGGACTAGCGGGACGCTCCTACGAGCAGTACTTC. J is TRBJ2-7 and V is TRBV10-3; 13 nucleotides align to TRBD2. Germline-derived CDR1 and CDR2 are ENHRY and SYGVKD. CDR3 size: 15 residues. V lost 8 bases to trimming and J lost 0 bases; unmatched junction nucleotides: 4.